Reported below is one TCR beta chain. This entry is derived from a study of Ad26.COV2.S vaccination and SARS-CoV-2 variants. TCRdb's copy holds only in-frame clones and misses some; the assay was immunoSEQ multiplex PCR. Of some 300,000 clones listed, about 82% are singletons. Germline CDR1 and CDR2: GTSNPN and SVGIG (reference sequence). The V and J ends lost 4 bases and 2 bases respectively, with 11 bases between them. CDR3 length: 13 amino acids. Treatment meaning: 15 to 20 received Ad26.COV2.S at low or high dose, single or two shots; 5 received placebo; per-sample allocation not given. The study sampled participants on day 63 after the first vaccine or placebo injection.

This receptor was obtained from a person between 18 and 59 years old who received the Ad26.COV2.S COVID-19 vaccine or a placebo. This chain uses TRBV30 with TRBJ1-1; tentatively, D is TRBD1 (6 bases). The material was peripheral blood, obtained in a trial of Ad26.COV2.S vaccine versus placebo. For the CDR3, the DNA is TGTGCCTGGATTGGGGGGCTCAACACTGAAGCTTTCTTT. Amino acids: CAWIGGLNTEAFF.